Listed here are 15 T cell receptor beta chains from one sample, sequenced in a study of human T cells and chemical hapten exposure. Time point given: patch test 1, 2 weeks after DPC sensitization. Noted treatment: therapeutic diphenylcyclopropenone sensitization with weekly scalp DPC. TCRdb independently ran MiXCR on the RACE reads; one entry per CDR3 protein. Here the sample spans approximately 340,000 distinct CDR3 sequences, 5.5% to 8% being singletons. The sample in question was whole blood, obtained in connection with sensitization to the hapten diphenylcyclopropenone (DPC). These receptors all come from a woman aged 18-29 years with alopecia areata. Some clones in this sample may be carry-over from other donors' samples.

This clonotype was seen more than once but under ten times. The chain recombines TRBV7-9 with TRBJ1-3; 8 bases agree with TRBD1. After removal of 5 bases from V and 0 bases from J, the junction contained 12 bases not matched to a gene. Germline V gene sequence: CDR1 SEHNR, CDR2 FQNEAQ (reference sequence). The CDR3 spans 18 residues. The DNA of the CDR3 is TGTGCCAGCAGCCCCGGACAGGGAAGTCGGGGCTCTGGAAACACCATATATTTT. It specifies CASSPGQGSRGSGNTIYF. Combining the CDR3 with reference TRBV7-9 and TRBJ1-3 gives the whole variable domain DTGVSQNPRHKITKRGQNVTFRCDPISEHNRLYWYRQTLGQGPEFLTYFQNEAQLEKSRLLSDRFSAERPKGSFSTLEIQRTEQGDSAMYLCASSPGQGSRGSGNTIYFGEGSWLTVV.

In its sample, this clonotype was seen a few times. The chain combines TRBV7-9 with TRBJ1-1; D is uncertain. The CDR3 loop spans 15 amino acids. Germline CDR1 is SEHNR and CDR2 is FQNEAQ (reference sequence). Trimming left V 0 bases short and J 0 bases short, with 8 bases between. CDR3 nucleotides: TGTGCCAGCAGCTTAGCGACTGCCATGAACACTGAAGCTTTCTTT. Translation: CASSLATAMNTEAFF.

Many counts were recorded for this clonotype. This chain links TRBV6-5 with TRBJ2-2; D remains unclear. V dropped 0 bases and J dropped 7 bases, with 15 bases sitting between them. The CDR3 is 16 residues long. Germline loops: CDR1 MNHEY, CDR2 SVGAGI. The CDR3 sequence: CASSYSRPKTGGELFF. CDR3 DNA: TGTGCCAGCAGTTACTCAAGGCCTAAGACGGGCGGGGAGCTGTTTTTT.

The chain combines TRBV7-2 with TRBJ1-1; maybe TRBD1 (6 bases). V dropped 5 bases and J dropped 3 bases, with 16 bases sitting between them. The germline V gene encodes CDR1 SGHTA and CDR2 FQGNSA. This CDR3 region has 15 residues. The DNA of the CDR3 is TGTGCCAGCAGCCCCAGGGACAATCGGGACACTGAAGCTTTCTTT. Translation gives CASSPRDNRDTEAFF. Full variable domain (outside the CDR3, taken from reference TRBV7-2 and TRBJ1-1): GAGVSQSPSNKVTEKGKDVELRCDPISGHTALYWYRQSLGQGLEFLIYFQGNSAPDKSGLPSDRFSAERTGGSVSTLTIQRTQQEDSAVYLCASSPRDNRDTEAFFGQGTRLTVV.

The V and J genes are TRBV6-5 and TRBJ1-6; tentatively, D is TRBD1 (6 bases). Germline CDR1 MNHEY, CDR2 SVGAGI. The CDR3 covers 13 residues. Deletions cut 6 bases from V and 8 bases from J, with 11 bases between. The CDR3 protein is CASRRDTYSPLHF. The CDR3 DNA follows: TGTGCCAGCAGACGGGACACCTATTCACCCCTCCACTTT.

This clonotype was detected ten times or more. The gene calls are TRBV5-5 and TRBJ2-3, with D possibly being TRBD2 (5 bases). The germline CDR1 and CDR2 sequences are SGHKS and YYEKEE (reference sequence). Trimming took 3 bases from V and 0 from J, leaving 11 bases between them. There are 15 residues in the CDR3. The CDR3 reads CASSSQRTSTDTQYF. CDR3 bases: TGTGCCAGCAGCTCACAGAGGACTAGCACAGATACGCAGTATTTT.

This chain uses TRBV28 with TRBJ2-3; 8 bases map to TRBD1. The CDR3 sequence is 13 residues long. V was clipped by 7 bases and J by 4 bases; unmatched bases: 4. Germline V gene data show CDR1 as MDHEN and CDR2 as SYDVKM. In DNA form, the CDR3 reads TGTGCCAGCAACCCAGGGGGCCCAGATACGCAGTATTTT. Its translation is CASNPGGPDTQYF. Full variable domain (rest looked up from reference TRBV28 and TRBJ2-3): DVKVTQSSRYLVKRTGEKVFLECVQDMDHENMFWYRQDPGLGLRLIYFSYDVKMKEKGDIPEGYSVSREKKERFSLILESASTNQTSMYLCASNPGGPDTQYFGPGTRLTVL.

This sequence joins TRBV20-1 and TRBJ1-5, with D perhaps matching TRBD1 (6 bases). This CDR3 is 13 amino acids long. Per germline, CDR1 DFQATT and CDR2 SNEGSKA (reference sequence). Trimming left V 8 bases short and J 7 bases short, with 18 bases between. CDR3 nucleotide sequence: TGCAGTTCCGTGGGACATTATGGCCAGCCCCAGCATTTT. Encoded protein: CSSVGHYGQPQHF.

This clonotype was picked up many times. J is TRBJ1-1 and V is TRBV10-3, with D maybe TRBD1 (5 bases). Trimming stripped 6 bases from V and 3 bases from J, with 11 bases between. Looked up from germline, CDR1 is ENHRY and CDR2 is SYGVKD. The CDR3 contains 13 residues. CDR3 in DNA: TGTGCCATCAGACGCAGGGAGGACACTGAAGCTTTCTTT. Translation gives CAIRRREDTEAFF.

This clonotype was detected only a few times. The rearrangement uses TRBV6-1 and TRBJ2-7; D gene ambiguous. V gave up 6 bases and J gave up 2 bases, with 14 bases separating them. The CDR3 consists of 14 residues. Germline assignment: CDR1 MNHNS and CDR2 SASEGT. The CDR3 bases are TGTGCCAGCAGCGCAAGAATTGGCGCCTACGAGCAGTACTTC. This sequence encodes CASSARIGAYEQYF.

The genes are TRBV5-4 and TRBJ2-1, with D perhaps matching TRBD2 (6 bases). CDR1 SGHNT and CDR2 YYREEE come from the germline V gene (reference sequence). The V and J ends lost 3 bases and 5 bases respectively, with 6 bases between them. The CDR3 has 12 amino acids. The DNA for the CDR3 is TGTGCCAGCAGCTCGGGGGACAATGAGCAGTTCTTC. This gives the protein CASSSGDNEQFF.

In its sample, this clonotype was seen many times. J is TRBJ2-1 and V is TRBV27; TRBD2 matches 10 bases. The germline V gene has CDR1 MNHEY and CDR2 SMNVEV (reference sequence). The V segment lost 3 bases and the J segment 4 bases; nucleotides outside the gene matches: 3. The CDR3 has 15 residues. CDR3 protein: CASSFELAGYNEQFF. DNA for the CDR3: TGTGCCAGCAGTTTCGAACTAGCGGGGTACAATGAGCAGTTCTTC.

This clonotype has just a few counts. This chain links TRBV7-9 with TRBJ2-1; tentatively, D is TRBD1 (5 bases). CDR1 is SEHNR and CDR2 is FQNEAQ in the germline V gene (reference sequence). The CDR3 contains 15 residues. V dropped 5 bases and J dropped 0 bases, with 11 bases sitting between them. The CDR3 sequence is CASSQGGSSYNEQFF. The CDR3 DNA follows: TGTGCCAGCAGCCAGGGCGGTAGCTCCTACAATGAGCAGTTCTTC.

In this sample, this clonotype turned up many times. The rearrangement uses TRBV2 and TRBJ2-1, with D perhaps assigned TRBD1 or TRBD2 (5 bases each). This CDR3 has 15 amino acids. Germline V lookup: CDR1 SNHLY, CDR2 FYNNEI. V dropped 5 bases and J dropped 8 bases, with 19 bases sitting between them. In DNA, the CDR3 is TGTGCCAGCAGTTCTCTGGGGCCCGGAGGCGATGAGCAGTTCTTC. This translates into CASSSLGPGGDEQFF.

This clonotype was seen at least ten times. The V call is TRBV6-4, the J call TRBJ2-1, with 11 bases matching TRBD2. The CDR3 totals 14 residues. Germline V lookup: CDR1 MRHNA, CDR2 SNTAGT. The trim removed 4 bases at V and 6 bases at J, leaving 2 bases unmatched. The CDR3 nucleotides are TGTGCCAGCAGTGGGCTAGCGGGGGGCAATGAGCAGTTCTTC. This gives the protein CASSGLAGGNEQFF.